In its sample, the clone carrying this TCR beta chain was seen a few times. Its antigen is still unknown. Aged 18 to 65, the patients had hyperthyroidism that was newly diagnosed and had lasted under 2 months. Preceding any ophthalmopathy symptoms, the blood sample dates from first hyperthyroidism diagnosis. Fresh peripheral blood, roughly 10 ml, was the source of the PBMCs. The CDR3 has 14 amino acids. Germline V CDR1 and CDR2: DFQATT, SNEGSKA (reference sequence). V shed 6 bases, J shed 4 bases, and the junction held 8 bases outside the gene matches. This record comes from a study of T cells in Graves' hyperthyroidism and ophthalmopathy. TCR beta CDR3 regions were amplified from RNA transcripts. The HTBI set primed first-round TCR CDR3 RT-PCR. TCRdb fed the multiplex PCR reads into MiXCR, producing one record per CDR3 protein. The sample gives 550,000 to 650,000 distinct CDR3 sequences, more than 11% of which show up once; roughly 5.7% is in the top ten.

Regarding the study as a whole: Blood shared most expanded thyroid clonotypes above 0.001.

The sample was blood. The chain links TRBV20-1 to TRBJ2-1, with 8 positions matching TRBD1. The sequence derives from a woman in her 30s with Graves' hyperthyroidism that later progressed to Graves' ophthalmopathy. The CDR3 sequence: CSASGRDRYNEQFF. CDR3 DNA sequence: TGCAGTGCCAGCGGTCGGGACAGGTACAATGAGCAGTTCTTC.